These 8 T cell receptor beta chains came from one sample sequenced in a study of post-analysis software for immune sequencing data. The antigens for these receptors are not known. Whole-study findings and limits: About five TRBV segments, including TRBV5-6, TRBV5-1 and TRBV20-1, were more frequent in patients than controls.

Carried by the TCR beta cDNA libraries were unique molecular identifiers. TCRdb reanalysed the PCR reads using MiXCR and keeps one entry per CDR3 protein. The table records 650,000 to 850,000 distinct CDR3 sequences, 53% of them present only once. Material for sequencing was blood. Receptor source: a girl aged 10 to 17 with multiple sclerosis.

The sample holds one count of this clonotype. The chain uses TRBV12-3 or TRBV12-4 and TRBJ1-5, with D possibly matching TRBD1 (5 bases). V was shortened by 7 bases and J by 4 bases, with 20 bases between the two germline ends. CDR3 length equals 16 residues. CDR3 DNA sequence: TGTGCCAGCATGGCCCGCCGGTCAGGGTTGAATCAGCCCCAGCATTTT. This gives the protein CASMARRSGLNQPQHF.

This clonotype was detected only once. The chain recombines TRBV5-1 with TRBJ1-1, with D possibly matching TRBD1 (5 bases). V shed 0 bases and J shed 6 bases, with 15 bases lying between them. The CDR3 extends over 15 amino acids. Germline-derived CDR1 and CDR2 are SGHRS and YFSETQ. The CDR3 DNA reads TGCGCCAGCAGCTTGGAGGGGTATACCATGGCTGAAGCTTTCTTT. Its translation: CASSLEGYTMAEAFF.

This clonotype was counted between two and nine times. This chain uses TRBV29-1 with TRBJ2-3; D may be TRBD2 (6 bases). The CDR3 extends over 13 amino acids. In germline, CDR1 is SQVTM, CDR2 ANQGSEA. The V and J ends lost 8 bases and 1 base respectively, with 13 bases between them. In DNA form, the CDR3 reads TGCAGCTCTCGCGGGACGGGCACAGATACGCAGTATTTT. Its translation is CSSRGTGTDTQYF.

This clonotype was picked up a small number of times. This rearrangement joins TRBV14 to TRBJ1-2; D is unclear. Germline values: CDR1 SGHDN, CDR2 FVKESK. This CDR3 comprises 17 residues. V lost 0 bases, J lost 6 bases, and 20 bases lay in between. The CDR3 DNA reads TGTGCCAGCAGCCAAGATCCCCCTCCCACAACAAGGGATGGCTACACCTTC. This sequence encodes CASSQDPPPTTRDGYTF.

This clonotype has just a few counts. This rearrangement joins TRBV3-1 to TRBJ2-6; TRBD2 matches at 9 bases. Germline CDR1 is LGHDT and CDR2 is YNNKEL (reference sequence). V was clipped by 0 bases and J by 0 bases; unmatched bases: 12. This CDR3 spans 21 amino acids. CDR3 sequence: CASSQEGLAGIGDSGANVLTF. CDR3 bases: TGTGCCAGCAGCCAAGAGGGGCTAGCGGGAATAGGGGACTCTGGGGCCAACGTCCTGACTTTC.

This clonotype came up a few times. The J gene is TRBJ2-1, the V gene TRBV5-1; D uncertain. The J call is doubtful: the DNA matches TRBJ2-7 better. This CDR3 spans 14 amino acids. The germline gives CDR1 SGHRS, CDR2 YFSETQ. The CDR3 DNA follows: TGCGCCAGCAGCTTGGATGGGTCCACCTACGAGCAGTACTTC. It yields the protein CASSLDGSTYEQYF.

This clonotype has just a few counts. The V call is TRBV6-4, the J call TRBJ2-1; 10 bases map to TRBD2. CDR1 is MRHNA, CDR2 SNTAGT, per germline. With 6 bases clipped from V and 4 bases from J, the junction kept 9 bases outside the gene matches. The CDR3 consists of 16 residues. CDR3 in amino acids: CASSPSGGAGYNEQFF. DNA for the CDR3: TGTGCCAGCAGCCCCAGCGGGGGGGCCGGTTACAATGAGCAGTTCTTC.

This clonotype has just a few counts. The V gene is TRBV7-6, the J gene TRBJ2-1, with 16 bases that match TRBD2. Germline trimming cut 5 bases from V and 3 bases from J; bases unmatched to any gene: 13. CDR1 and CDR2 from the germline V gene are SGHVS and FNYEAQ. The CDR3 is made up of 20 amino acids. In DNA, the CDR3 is TGTGCCAGCAGCCGAGGGGGAAAGGGACTAGCGGGAGGGAACTACAATGAGCAGTTCTTC. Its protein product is CASSRGGKGLAGGNYNEQFF.